Presented here are 28 T cell receptor beta chains from one specimen sequenced in a study of cytomegalovirus exposure and HLA in healthy donors (dated by TCRdb to about 2017). Libraries were prepared through the immunoSEQ multiplex PCR assay. The multiplex PCR relied on a mix of 60 forward primers for TCR Vbeta segments and 13 reverse primers for TCR Jbeta segments. TCRdb re-hosts the immuneACCESS table, in-frame sequences only. Its copies lack some clones; in the studies checked, an unresolved V gene accounts for under half of them, and the cause for the rest is not known. The sample profile shows around 110,000 clones; roughly 70% of them were found once. Clones ranked in the top ten supply 2.5% to 3% of the sample. Sequenced input: PBMCs. These receptors were obtained from a male donor in good health and CMV-seropositive.

The chain has TRBV20-1 and TRBJ2-3, with D possibly matching TRBD2 (6 bases). Germline loops: CDR1 DFQATT, CDR2 SNEGSKA (reference sequence). V shed 5 bases and J shed 9 bases, with 12 bases lying between them. The CDR3 runs 11 residues. The DNA of the CDR3 is TGCAGTGCTGCCGGAGGGGTGACGCAGTATTTT. Its translation is CSAAGGVTQYF.

This chain connects TRBV7-2 to TRBJ2-7; tentative D call: TRBD1 (6 bases). Germline loops: CDR1 SGHTA, CDR2 FQGNSA. V was cut by 2 bases and J by 2 bases, with 13 bases left in between. The CDR3 has 15 amino acids. For the CDR3, the DNA is TGTGCCAGCAGCTTAAAGGGGCAGGGGCCCTACGAGCAGTACTTC. Translation: CASSLKGQGPYEQYF. Full variable domain (remainder filled in from reference TRBV7-2 and TRBJ2-7): GAGVSQSPSNKVTEKGKDVELRCDPISGHTALYWYRQSLGQGLEFLIYFQGNSAPDKSGLPSDRFSAERTGGSVSTLTIQRTQQEDSAVYLCASSLKGQGPYEQYFGPGTRLTVT.

The V gene is TRBV4-3, the J gene TRBJ1-3; TRBD1 agrees at 11 bases. Germline V lookup: CDR1 LGHNA, CDR2 YSLEER. CDR3 size: 18 residues. V lost 5 bases to trimming and J lost 0 bases; unmatched junction nucleotides: 9. CDR3 sequence: CASSARTGGFLSGNTIYF. For the CDR3, the DNA is TGCGCCAGCAGCGCGCGGACAGGGGGCTTCCTCTCTGGAAACACCATATATTTT.

The rearrangement joins TRBV5-4 to TRBJ2-5; D possibly corresponds to TRBD1 (6 bases). The CDR3 length is 15 residues. V was pared by 0 bases and J by 4 bases, with 13 bases between. Germline V gene data show CDR1 as SGHNT and CDR2 as YYREEE (reference sequence). The CDR3 DNA follows: TGTGCCAGCAGCTTGGCCGTTGGGGGCAGAGAGACCCAGTACTTC. This codes for CASSLAVGGRETQYF. The complete variable domain, with remaining parts taken from reference TRBV5-4 and TRBJ2-5, reads ETGVTQSPTHLIKTRGQQVTLRCSSQSGHNTVSWYQQALGQGPQFIFQYYREEENGRGNFPPRFSGLQFPNYSSELNVNALELDDSALYLCASSLAVGGRETQYFGPGTRLLVL.

The chain combines TRBV29-1 with TRBJ2-7; 8 bases map to TRBD1. Germline values: CDR1 SQVTM, CDR2 ANQGSEA. V trimming: 2 bases; J trimming: 9 bases; junction bases outside the gene matches: 9. The CDR3 length is 13 residues. CDR3 loop: CSVELPDRASQYF. CDR3 in DNA: TGCAGCGTTGAACTTCCGGACAGGGCGTCGCAGTACTTC.

The CDR3 DNA is TGTGCCAGCAGCTTAATGGGGAGGGGGTCTGGATCGAGACGGGAGACCCAGTACTTC. Its translation is CASSLMGRGSGSRRETQYF. The rearrangement joins TRBV7-2 to TRBJ2-5, with a tentative D call TRBD2 (7 bases). Germline CDR1 reads SGHTA; CDR2 reads FQGNSA. With 2 bases removed from V and 5 bases from J, the gap between germline ends came to 27 bases. The CDR3 sequence is 19 residues long. Filled out from reference TRBV7-2 and TRBJ2-5, the complete variable domain reads GAGVSQSPSNKVTEKGKDVELRCDPISGHTALYWYRQSLGQGLEFLIYFQGNSAPDKSGLPSDRFSAERTGGSVSTLTIQRTQQEDSAVYLCASSLMGRGSGSRRETQYFGPGTRLLVL.

The rearrangement uses TRBV7-2 and TRBJ2-2; D is perhaps TRBD1 (5 bases). The CDR3 loop spans 15 amino acids. V dropped 1 base and J dropped 3 bases, with 9 bases sitting between them. Looked up from germline, CDR1 is SGHTA and CDR2 is FQGNSA. The CDR3 coding sequence is TGTGCCAGCAGCTTAGAGTCAGGGTACACCGGGGAGCTGTTTTTT. Its protein product is CASSLESGYTGELFF.

The chain joins TRBV18 to TRBJ2-5; no firm D call. CDR1 KGHSH and CDR2 LQKENI come from the germline V gene. CDR3 length: 13 amino acids. V was clipped by 1 base and J by 5 bases, with 8 bases between them. CDR3 sequence: CASSPRVAETQYF. Written as DNA, the CDR3 is TGTGCCAGCTCACCACGAGTCGCGGAGACCCAGTACTTC.

The chain combines TRBV18 with TRBJ2-5; no firm D call. Germline loops: CDR1 KGHSH, CDR2 LQKENI. The V and J ends lost 6 bases and 0 bases respectively, with 5 bases between them. The CDR3 length is 12 residues. The CDR3: CASSQYQETQYF. The CDR3 nucleotides read TGTGCCAGCTCTCAGTACCAAGAGACCCAGTACTTC. The full variable domain, with the rest looked up from reference TRBV18 and TRBJ2-5, is NAGVMQNPRHLVRRRGQEARLRCSPMKGHSHVYWYRQLPEEGLKFMVYLQKENIIDESGMPKERFSAEFPKEGPSILRIQQVVRGDSAAYFCASSQYQETQYFGPGTRLLVL.

J is TRBJ1-3 and V is TRBV28; tentative D call: TRBD1 (5 bases). The CDR3 length is 16 residues. Trimming took 2 bases from V and 2 from J, leaving 13 bases between them. The germline V gene encodes CDR1 MDHEN and CDR2 SYDVKM. As DNA, the CDR3 is TGTGCCAGCAGTTTAAATTCCCGCAGGGCTGGAAACACCATATATTTT. Translation gives CASSLNSRRAGNTIYF.

The chain carries TRBV12-5 and TRBJ2-3; D is undetermined. The CDR3 runs to 13 residues. The germline V gene has CDR1 LGHNT and CDR2 FRNRAP. Trimming removed 4 bases at V and 5 bases at J, with 10 bases between. The CDR3 reads CASGSTLRDTQYF. CDR3 nucleotides: TGTGCTAGTGGTTCCACCCTCAGAGATACGCAGTATTTT. Using reference TRBV12-5 and TRBJ2-3 for the parts outside the CDR3, the full variable domain is DARVTQTPRHKVTEMGQEVTMRCQPILGHNTVFWYRQTMMQGLELLAYFRNRAPLDDSGMPKDRFSAEMPDATLATLKIQPSEPRDSAVYFCASGSTLRDTQYFGPGTRLTVL.

This clone was counted between two and nine times. The rearrangement joins TRBV11-2 to TRBJ1-4; 7 nucleotides match TRBD1. The length of the CDR3 is 16 residues. CDR1 is SGHAT, CDR2 FQNNGV, per germline. V trimming: 1 base; J trimming: 5 bases; junction bases outside the gene matches: 7. This CDR3 reads CASSLVLGTENEKLFF. DNA of the CDR3: TGTGCCAGCAGCTTAGTTCTTGGGACAGAGAATGAAAAACTGTTTTTT.

The chain couples TRBV14 to TRBJ1-3, with 8 bases matching TRBD1. Germline trimming cut 4 bases from V and 0 bases from J; bases unmatched to any gene: 5. This CDR3 is 16 amino acids long. CDR1 and CDR2 from the germline V gene are SGHDN and FVKESK. CDR3 protein: CASSLFTGGSGNTIYF. In DNA, the CDR3 is TGTGCCAGCAGCCTTTTCACAGGGGGCTCTGGAAACACCATATATTTT.

The chain joins TRBV5-4 to TRBJ1-2; TRBD1 matches 12 bases. Germline CDR1 is SGHNT and CDR2 is YYREEE (reference sequence). There are 17 residues in the CDR3. After removal of 0 bases from V and 5 bases from J, the junction contained 8 bases not matched to a gene. This CDR3 reads CASSLGDRGLPSYGYTF. CDR3 coding DNA: TGTGCCAGCAGCTTGGGGGACAGGGGGCTCCCCTCGTATGGCTACACCTTC.

The chain links TRBV25-1 to TRBJ2-7; 7 bases fit TRBD1. Germline V gene sequence: CDR1 MGHDK, CDR2 SYGVNS. V lost 2 bases, J lost 5 bases, and 3 bases stayed unmatched. The CDR3 contains 13 residues. CDR3 amino acids: CASSEVTGDEQYF. As DNA, the CDR3 is TGTGCCAGCAGTGAAGTAACAGGGGACGAGCAGTACTTC.

This chain joins TRBV18 and TRBJ2-3, with 10 nucleotides matching TRBD2. The length of the CDR3 is 16 residues. Germline CDR1 KGHSH, CDR2 LQKENI. The V and J ends lost 10 bases and 2 bases, in that order; junction bases with no gene match: 12. The CDR3 protein is CATKGLAGDNTDTQYF. The CDR3 DNA follows: TGTGCCACCAAAGGGCTAGCGGGGGACAACACAGATACGCAGTATTTT.

Worth noting for this clone: One end of the junction varies from germline; a read error may be responsible. This rearrangement joins TRBV5-6 to TRBJ1-2, with 7 bases fitting TRBD1. The CDR3 length is 14 residues. Germline V lookup: CDR1 SGHDT, CDR2 YYEEEE. The CDR3 sequence is CASSMTGLSYGYPF. The CDR3 DNA reads as TGTGCCAGCAGCATGACAGGGTTGAGCTATGGCTACCCCTTC. Together with reference TRBV5-6 and TRBJ1-2, the CDR3 gives the full variable domain: DAGVTQSPTHLIKTRGQQVTLRCSPKSGHDTVSWYQQALGQGPQFIFQYYEEEERQRGNFPDRFSGHQFPNYSSELNVNALLLGDSALYLCASSMTGLSYGYPFGSGTRLTVV.

The chain carries TRBV6-5 and TRBJ1-5, with D perhaps TRBD1 (6 bases). Per the germline V gene, CDR1 is MNHEY and CDR2 is SVGAGI. The V end lost 0 bases, the J end lost 2 bases, and 11 bases lay between the germline ends. CDR3 length equals 16 residues. The CDR3 spells CASSYSNRAGNQPQHF. As DNA, the CDR3 is TGTGCCAGCAGTTACTCGAACAGGGCGGGCAATCAGCCCCAGCATTTT.

This clone was seen a handful of times. The J gene is TRBJ2-7, the V gene TRBV4-2, with TRBD2 matching 8 bases. Germline V lookup: CDR1 LGHNA, CDR2 YNFKEQ. The V and J ends lost 0 bases and 3 bases, in that order; junction bases with no gene match: 13. This CDR3 comprises 18 residues. The CDR3 sequence: CASSQELAAEGINYEQYF. The DNA for the CDR3 is TGTGCCAGCAGCCAAGAACTAGCGGCAGAAGGGATTAACTACGAGCAGTACTTC.

This clone was detected a few times. V usage is TRBV5-6 and J usage is TRBJ2-2; possible D gene TRBD1, 7 bases. The V gene's germline CDR1 is SGHDT and CDR2 YYEEEE. The germline V and J ends were trimmed by 2 bases and 5 bases, with 10 bases remaining between them. The CDR3 runs to 14 residues. In nucleotides, the CDR3 is TGTGCCAGCAGCTTCAGGGGGGCGACCGGGGAGCTGTTTTTT. Amino acids: CASSFRGATGELFF.

The rearrangement links TRBV27 to TRBJ1-1, with 7 nucleotides matching TRBD1. Germline CDR1 and CDR2: MNHEY and SMNVEV (reference sequence). V gave up 3 bases and J gave up 1 base; unmatched junction bases: 8. The length of the CDR3 is 16 residues. In nucleotides, the CDR3 is TGTGCCAGCAGTTTTAGAAGTCAGGGGGGGAACACTGAAGCTTTCTTT. Its protein is CASSFRSQGGNTEAFF.

V gene TRBV7-2 combines with J gene TRBJ2-3; TRBD2 matches at 9 bases. J was trimmed by 2 bases and V by 5 bases; bases with no gene match: 8. CDR1 is SGHTA and CDR2 is FQGNSA in the germline V gene. The CDR3 totals 16 residues. The CDR3 loop reads CASSLRGGGVTDTQYF. The CDR3 DNA reads as TGTGCCAGCAGCCTGCGGGGGGGAGGGGTCACAGATACGCAGTATTTT.

J is TRBJ2-1 and V is TRBV27; TRBD2 matches at 9 bases. Germline lookup yields CDR1 MNHEY and CDR2 SMNVEV (reference sequence). This CDR3 region has 16 residues. The V segment lost 2 bases and the J segment 3 bases; nucleotides outside the gene matches: 5. CDR3 bases: TGTGCCAGCAGTTTACACCTAGCGGGAAACTACAATGAGCAGTTCTTC. Protein: CASSLHLAGNYNEQFF.

The rearrangement links TRBV5-5 to TRBJ2-7; 12 positions match TRBD1. Germline V CDR1 and CDR2: SGHKS, YYEKEE (reference sequence). The J segment lost 5 bases and the V segment lost 4 bases, leaving 7 bases of the junction unmatched. The length of the CDR3 is 15 residues. CDR3 nucleotide sequence: TGTGCCAGCAGCAACCTGGGACAGGGGGCGAACGAGCAGTACTTC. Its translation: CASSNLGQGANEQYF. The whole variable domain, remainder taken from reference TRBV5-5 and TRBJ2-7, is DAGVTQSPTHLIKTRGQQVTLRCSPISGHKSVSWYQQVLGQGPQFIFQYYEKEERGRGNFPDRFSARQFPNYSSELNVNALLLGDSALYLCASSNLGQGANEQYFGPGTRLTVT.

V and J are TRBV19 and TRBJ2-3; 9 bases align to TRBD1. CDR3 length: 15 residues. Germline lookup yields CDR1 LNHDA and CDR2 SQIVND (reference sequence). V shed 4 bases, J shed 8 bases, and the junction held 10 bases outside the gene matches. The CDR3 sequence is CASSNPGQGVGTQYF. In DNA, the CDR3 is TGTGCCAGTAGTAACCCGGGACAGGGCGTCGGTACGCAGTATTTT.

The chain recombines TRBV27 with TRBJ2-5; 11 bases are shared with TRBD2. The J call is doubtful: the DNA matches TRBJ2-7 better. CDR1 and CDR2 (germline): MNHEY, SMNVEV (reference sequence). The CDR3 is 14 residues long. CDR3 bases: TGTGCCAGCAGACTAGCGGGGGTTCCCTACGAGCAGTACTTC. Amino acids: CASRLAGVPYEQYF.

V is TRBV19 and J is TRBJ2-7, with 9 positions matching TRBD1. The CDR3 is 16 residues long. Looked up from germline, CDR1 is LNHDA and CDR2 is SQIVND (reference sequence). V was pared by 6 bases and J by 5 bases, with 14 bases of the junction left unmatched. This chain's CDR3 is CASREDRGVNKDEQYF. Here the CDR3 DNA reads TGTGCCAGTAGGGAGGACAGGGGCGTAAATAAAGACGAGCAGTACTTC.

This clone was recorded only once. The V call is TRBV18, the J call TRBJ1-5; perhaps TRBD1 as D (6 bases). Germline values: CDR1 KGHSH, CDR2 LQKENI. This CDR3 spans 15 amino acids. Trimming removed 3 bases from V and 2 bases from J, with 11 bases in between. This CDR3 reads CASSPRQDGNQPQHF. The CDR3 nucleotides are TGTGCCAGCTCACCGCGACAGGACGGCAATCAGCCCCAGCATTTT.